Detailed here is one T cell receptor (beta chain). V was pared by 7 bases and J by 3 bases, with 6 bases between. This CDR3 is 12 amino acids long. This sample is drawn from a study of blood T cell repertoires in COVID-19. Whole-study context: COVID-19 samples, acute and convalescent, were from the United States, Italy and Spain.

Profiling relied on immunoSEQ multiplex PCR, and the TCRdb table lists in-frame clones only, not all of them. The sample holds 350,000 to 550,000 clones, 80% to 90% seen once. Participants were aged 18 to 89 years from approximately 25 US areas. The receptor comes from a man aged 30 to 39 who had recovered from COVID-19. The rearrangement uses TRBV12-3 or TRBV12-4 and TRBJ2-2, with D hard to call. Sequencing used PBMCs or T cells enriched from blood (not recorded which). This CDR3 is CASTTDTGELFF. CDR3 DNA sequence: TGTGCCAGCACCACAGACACCGGGGAGCTGTTTTTT.